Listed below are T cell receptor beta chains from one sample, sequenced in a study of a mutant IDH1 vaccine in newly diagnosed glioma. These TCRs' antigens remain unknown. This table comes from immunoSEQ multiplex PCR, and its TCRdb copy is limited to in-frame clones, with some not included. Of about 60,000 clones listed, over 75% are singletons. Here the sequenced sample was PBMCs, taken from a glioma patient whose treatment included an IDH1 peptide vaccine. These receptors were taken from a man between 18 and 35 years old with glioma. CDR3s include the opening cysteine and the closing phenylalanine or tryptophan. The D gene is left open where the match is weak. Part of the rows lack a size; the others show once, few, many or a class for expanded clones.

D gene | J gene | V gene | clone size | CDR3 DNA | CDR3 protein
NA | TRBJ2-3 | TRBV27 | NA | TGTGTTACTAGCCACGGTCTGGATACGCAGTATTTT | CVTSHGLDTQYF
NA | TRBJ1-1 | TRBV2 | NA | TGTGCCAGCAGTGAACTTGGGCTCGCGAACACTGAAGCTTTCTTT | CASSELGLANTEAFF
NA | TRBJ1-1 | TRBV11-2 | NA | TGTGCAGGAAGGGTTCTGGACACTGAAGCTTTCTTT | CAGRVLDTEAFF
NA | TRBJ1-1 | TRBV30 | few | TGTGCCTGGAGTTACCCCCGGGTCGTGAACACTGAAGCTTTCTTT | CAWSYPRVVNTEAFF
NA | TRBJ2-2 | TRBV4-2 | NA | TGTGCCAGCAGCCAAGATGTAGGAGGCACCGGGGAGCTGTTTTTT | CASSQDVGGTGELFF
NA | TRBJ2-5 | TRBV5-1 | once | TGCGCCAGCAGCTTGGACCACCAAGAGACCCAGTACTTC | CASSLDHQETQYF
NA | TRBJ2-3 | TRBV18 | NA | TGTGCCAGCTCCCCCGGGGCCGCCCTCGCAGATACGCAGTATTTT | CASSPGAALADTQYF
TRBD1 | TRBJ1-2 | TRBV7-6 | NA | TGTGCCAGCAGCTTAGAGGGGGCGCAAGGCTACACCTTC | CASSLEGAQGYTF
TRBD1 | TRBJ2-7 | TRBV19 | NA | TGTGCCAGTAGTACACCGGACAGGGGGACCTACGAGCAGTACTTC | CASSTPDRGTYEQYF
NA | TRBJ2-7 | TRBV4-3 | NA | TGCGCCAGCAGCCAAGATCTAACTAGAGCCTACGAGCAGTACTTC | CASSQDLTRAYEQYF
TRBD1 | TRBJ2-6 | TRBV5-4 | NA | TGTGCCAGCAGTCGAGGACAGGGAGGGGCCAACGTCCTGACTTTC | CASSRGQGGANVLTF
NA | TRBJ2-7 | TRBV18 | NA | TGTGCCAGCTCACCAAGCCCCAGAACCTACGAGCAGTACTTC | CASSPSPRTYEQYF
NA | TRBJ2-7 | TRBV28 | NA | TGTGCCAGCAGTTTTCTCCTTCAGGGGTACTCCTACGAGCAGTACTTC | CASSFLLQGYSYEQYF
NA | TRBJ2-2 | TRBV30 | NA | TGTGCCTGGAGTGTGCAGGGGCTGAGCACCGGGGAGCTGTTTTTT | CAWSVQGLSTGELFF
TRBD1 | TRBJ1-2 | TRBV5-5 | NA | TGTGCCAGCAGCTTGTCATACAGGGGCTATGACTATGGCTACACCTTC | CASSLSYRGYDYGYTF
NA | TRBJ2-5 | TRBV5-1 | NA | TGCGCCAGCAGCTTGAGTACGGGGGTACAAGAGACCCAGTACTTC | CASSLSTGVQETQYF
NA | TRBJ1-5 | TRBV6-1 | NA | TGTGCCAGCACTACAGGGTCGGGTTTCGATCAGCCCCAGCATTTT | CASTTGSGFDQPQHF
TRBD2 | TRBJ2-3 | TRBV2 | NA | TGTGCCACGCACGCGGGAGGTAGCACAGATACGCAGTATTTT | CATHAGGSTDTQYF
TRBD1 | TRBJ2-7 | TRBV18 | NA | TGTGCCAGCTCACCATTGGACAGGGGCTCCTACGAGCAGTACTTC | CASSPLDRGSYEQYF
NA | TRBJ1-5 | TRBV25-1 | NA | TGTGCCAGCAGTGAAGGAGGTCAGCCCCAGCATTTT | CASSEGGQPQHF
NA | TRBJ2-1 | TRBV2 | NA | TGTGCCAGCGTAGGGGATGGCGATGAGCAGTTCTTC | CASVGDGDEQFF
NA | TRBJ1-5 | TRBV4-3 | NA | TGCGCCAGCAGCCAAGAGTTAGGGCCTCAGCCCCAGCATTTT | CASSQELGPQPQHF
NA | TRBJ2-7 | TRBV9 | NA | TGTGCCAGCAGCGTAAGTCCAGATCGTGGCGAGCAGTACTTC | CASSVSPDRGEQYF
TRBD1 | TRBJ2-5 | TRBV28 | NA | TGTGCCAGCAGTTTAGGGACAGGGGCTACCCAAGAGACCCAGTACTTC | CASSLGTGATQETQYF
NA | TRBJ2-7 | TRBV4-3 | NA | TGCGCCAGCAGCCAAGATCTTCCGGGGGAGCAGTACTTC | CASSQDLPGEQYF
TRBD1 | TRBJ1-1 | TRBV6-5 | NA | TGTGCCAGCAGCCCCGGACAGGGGGCTTTCACTGAAGCTTTCTTT | CASSPGQGAFTEAFF
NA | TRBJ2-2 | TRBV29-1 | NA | TGCAGCGTTGTTGGACACACCGGGGAGCTGTTTTTT | CSVVGHTGELFF
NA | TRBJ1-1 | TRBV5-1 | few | TGCGCCAGCAGCTTGTTGGGGAACACTGAAGCTTTCTTT | CASSLLGNTEAFF
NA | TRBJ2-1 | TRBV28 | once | TGTGCCAGCAGACTTGGCTCCTACAATGAGCAGTTCTTC | CASRLGSYNEQFF
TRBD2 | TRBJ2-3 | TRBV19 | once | TGTGCCAGTAGTACCCTGACTAGCGATACGCAGTATTTT | CASSTLTSDTQYF
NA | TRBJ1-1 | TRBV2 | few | TGTGCCAGCACTGGACAGCCAATGAACACTGAAGCTTTCTTT | CASTGQPMNTEAFF
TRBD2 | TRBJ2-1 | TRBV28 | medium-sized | TGTGCCAGCAGTCCTACGACCCGGGAGGTCGAGTACAATGAGCAGTTCTTC | CASSPTTREVEYNEQFF
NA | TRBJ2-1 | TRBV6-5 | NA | TGTGCCAGCAGTTCCTTGTCGGGGCGTTACAATGAGCAGTTCTTC | CASSSLSGRYNEQFF
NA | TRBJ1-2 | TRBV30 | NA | TGTGCCTGGAGTGTACGTGCAGGCGCCCTCTATGGCTACACCTTC | CAWSVRAGALYGYTF
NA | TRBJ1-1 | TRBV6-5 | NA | TGTGCCAGCAGTTACCGGTCGGGAGGGGCGGACACTGAAGCTTTCTTT | CASSYRSGGADTEAFF
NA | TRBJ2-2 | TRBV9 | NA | TGTGCCAGCAGCGAGACCCCGATGAAACCCCGGCTGTTTTTT | CASSETPMKPRLFF
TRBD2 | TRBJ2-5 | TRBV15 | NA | TGTGCCACCAGCGGGACTAGATATAGGGAGACCCAGTACTTC | CATSGTRYRETQYF
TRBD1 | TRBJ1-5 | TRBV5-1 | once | TGCGCCAGCAGCATTCTACCGGGACAGGGGGATCAGCCCCAGCATTTT | CASSILPGQGDQPQHF
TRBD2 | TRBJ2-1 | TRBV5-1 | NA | TGCGCCAGCAGCTTGGGGGCTAGCGGGAATAATGAGCAGTTCTTC | CASSLGASGNNEQFF
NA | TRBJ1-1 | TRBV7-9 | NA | TGTGCCAGCAGCTTATTCGATACCGCCGGGAACACTGAAGCTTTCTTT | CASSLFDTAGNTEAFF
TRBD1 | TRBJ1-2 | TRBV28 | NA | TGTGCCAGCAGGGACAGGGGGAGGTACACCTTC | CASRDRGRYTF
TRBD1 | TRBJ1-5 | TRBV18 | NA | TGTGCCAGCTCACCACCGGGGACAGGGAGCAATCAGCCCCAGCATTTT | CASSPPGTGSNQPQHF
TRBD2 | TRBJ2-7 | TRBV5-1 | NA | TGCGCCAGCAGCTTTAGCGGGATAAATTCCTACGAGCAGTACTTC | CASSFSGINSYEQYF
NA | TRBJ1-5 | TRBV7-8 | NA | TGTGCCAGCAGCCAAATTTCAGGGGTTCAGCCCCAGCATTTT | CASSQISGVQPQHF
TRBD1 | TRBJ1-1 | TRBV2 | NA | TGTGCCAGCAGTGATCTCACAGGGGCCAGGGGCACTGAAGCTTTCTTT | CASSDLTGARGTEAFF
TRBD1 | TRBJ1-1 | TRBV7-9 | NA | TGTGCCAGCAGCGCCGGGACAGGGCGACTCATGAACACTGAAGCTTTCTTT | CASSAGTGRLMNTEAFF